This T cell receptor (beta chain) was profiled in a study of control samples from healthy donors and cancer patients. Profiling relied on immunoSEQ multiplex PCR, and the TCRdb table lists in-frame clones only, not all of them. Here the sample spans some 56,000 clones, roughly 95% being singletons. CDR3 length: 14 amino acids. Germline trimming cut 5 bases from V and 8 bases from J; bases unmatched to any gene: 5. The V gene's germline CDR1 is SEHNR and CDR2 FQNEAQ (reference sequence). The sequence derives from a young man in good health. The chain employs TRBV7-9 and TRBJ1-4; the match to TRBD1 covers 10 bases. The sample consisted of blood. The CDR3 protein is CASSIDRGREKLFF. The CDR3 DNA sequence: TGTGCCAGCAGCATTGACAGGGGGCGGGAAAAACTGTTTTTT. Combining the CDR3 with reference TRBV7-9 and TRBJ1-4 gives the whole variable domain DTGVSQNPRHKITKRGQNVTFRCDPISEHNRLYWYRQTLGQGPEFLTYFQNEAQLEKSRLLSDRFSAERPKGSFSTLEIQRTEQGDSAMYLCASSIDRGREKLFFGSGTQLSVL.